This TCR beta chain was found in a study of response to subunit inactivated influenza vaccine. This clonotype was detected ten times or more. J gave up 2 bases and V 7 bases, and 4 bases lay outside the gene matches. This CDR3 spans 13 amino acids. TCRdb used MiXCR to reprocess the RT-PCR reads, holding one entry per CDR3 protein. The table shows under 550,000 distinct CDR3 sequences, with roughly 7.9% occurring only once. V is TRBV12-3 or TRBV12-4 and J is TRBJ2-7, with 8 bases that match TRBD1. The sample here was PBMCs from blood, taken less than 25 months after vaccination. The receptor's source is a man aged 50 to 75 who received an inactivated influenza vaccine. The CDR3 DNA reads TGTGCCAGCACCCTGGACAGGGCCTACGAGCAGTACTTC. Translated, it gives CASTLDRAYEQYF.